This record looks at one T cell receptor (beta chain) sequence and its context. This receptor's antigen is unknown. No per-base quality is available; no much larger clone lies one base away. The data were obtained in a study of CD8 T cells in Susac syndrome (dated by TCRdb to the late 2010s). With regard to the full study: Among the sequenced Susac syndrome patients, 5 or 6 had clinically active disease and under 10 were in clinical remission. Clonality of the CD8+ T cell repertoire was compared between roughly eleven healthy donors, approximately 14 Susac syndrome patients and 15 multiple sclerosis patients. Whether CD8+ T cell activation and differentiation in Susac syndrome was antigen driven was tested using repertoire sequencing. At blood withdrawal, Susac syndrome patients were therapy-naive, treated with corticosteroids (with IVIg additionally given to some), or treated with IVIg alone.

RNA was extracted using the RNeasy kit, and roughly 0.5 to 1 ug of the RNA was reverse transcribed with random hexamers. The immunoSEQ multiplex PCR assay, which covers 54 Vbeta and 13 Jbeta segments, was used to amplify TCR beta CDR3 regions. Bias from PCR amplification was corrected by using a synthetic template baseline for primer optimization and for computational correction. Per the original workflow: Reads were annotated to V, D and J genes according to IMGT and were analyzed with immunoSEQ Analyzer, with only productive sequences retained. To calculate clonality, Shannon entropy was normalized by log2 of the number of productive unique sequences and then subtracted from one. For each patient and control, public and private clones were evaluated among the 100 most prevalent clones. Susac-specific clones were defined as absent from healthy and MS cohorts, roughly 1,100 published viral clones and other ImmuneACCESS disease sequences. TCRdb reran the public reads through fastp at Q25 and MiXCR, keeping productive beta chains. Each entry merges the rows of one CDR3 protein and shows their most common DNA and genes. These V and J calls originate from TCRdb's pipeline instead of the authors' own analysis. This sample gives more than 80,000 distinct CDR3 sequences in total; approximately 94% of them show up just once. The top ten hold about 0.41% of the sample.

Peripheral blood CD8+ and CD4+ T cells from healthy donors, Susac syndrome patients and multiple sclerosis patients were profiled using high-throughput TCR beta sequencing. The Susac syndrome patients fulfilled recently defined diagnostic criteria for either definite or probable disease. CD8+ TEMRA cells were enriched by FACS, while bulk CD8+ and CD4+ T cells were purified by magnetic negative isolation. Blood was collected in EDTA tubes and processed within 24 hours, with PBMCs isolated through density gradient centrifugation. PBMCs intended for TCR sequencing were cryopreserved in liquid nitrogen and thawed later in a water bath at 37 degrees C. The sorted or isolated CD4+, CD8+ and CD8+ TEMRA cells had a purity of 90% or higher. In the germline V gene, CDR1 corresponds to SGHRS and CDR2 to YFSETQ. The V and J ends are trimmed by 5 bases and 1 base, leaving 21 bases between them. The CDR3 sequence holds 17 residues, the cysteine and phenylalanine included. Here the CDR3 DNA is all that survives: 51 bases in frame from base 1.

Broader findings and caveats from the paper: The TCR sequencing and HLA analysis was acknowledged to have included a relatively small number of individuals. Susac syndrome CD8+ repertoires showed clonal expansion, highest in CD8+ TEMRA cells and greater in clinically active than remitting patients. Looking at Susac-specific public clones, the researchers identified around 15 in the total CD8+ repertoire and roughly five in the CD8+ TEMRA repertoire.

The sequencing input was CD8+ T cells from PBMCs. The receptor's source is a human donor with Susac syndrome. The chain is assembled from TRBV5-1 and TRBJ1-1; the D region possibly corresponds to TRBD1 (5 bases align). CDR3 reads: CASSRGRQAERNTEAFF. The nucleotide sequence reads as follows: TGCGCCAGCAGTCGGGGACGCCAGGCTGAGAGGAACACTGAAGCTTTCTTT. Full variable domain (CDR3 extended with the reference TRBV5-1 and TRBJ1-1 proteins): KAGVTQTPRYLIKTRGQQVTLSCSPISGHRSVSWYQQTPGQGLQFLFEYFSETQRNKGNFPGRFSGRQFSNSRSEMNVSTLELGDSALYLCASSRGRQAERNTEAFFGQGTRLTVV.